These 7 T cell receptor beta chains were sequenced from one sample in a study of regulatory T cells in long-lasting Graves disease. The TCR beta library used iRepertoire HTBI primers with Arm-PCR amplification of CDR3. From the multiplex PCR reads, TCRdb called clonotypes with MiXCR, one entry per CDR3 protein. The profile shows roughly 490,000 distinct CDR3 sequences, roughly 22% of them singletons. As for time point: persistent/refractory GD, antithyroid drugs over 5 years with positive TRAb. Generation of the TCR library employed RNA extracted from PBMCs. Here the sequenced sample was peripheral blood mononuclear cells (PBMCs), taken when the disease was refractory, from a patient treated with antithyroid drugs. These receptors originate from a female donor with Graves disease.

This clonotype occurred many times. J is TRBJ1-1 and V is TRBV6-1, with D possibly TRBD1 on 5 matching bases. The CDR3 is 11 residues long. Germline V gives CDR1 MNHNS, CDR2 SASEGT. Trimming stripped 6 bases from V and 11 bases from J, with 13 bases between. CDR3 loop: CASRTRASAFF. In nucleotides, the CDR3 is TGTGCCAGCAGAACCAGGGCCTCGGCTTTCTTT.

At least ten counts were recorded for this clonotype. The rearrangement links TRBV11-2 to TRBJ1-1, with D possibly being TRBD1 (5 bases). Germline lookup yields CDR1 SGHAT and CDR2 FQNNGV. Between the trimmed V and J ends, which lost 0 bases and 5 bases, there was a span of 10 bases. CDR3 length: 14 amino acids. The CDR3 coding sequence is TGTGCCAGCAGCTTAGAGGACACTATAACTGAAGCTTTCTTT. This gives the protein CASSLEDTITEAFF.

As concerns this clonotype: A read error may produce the germline difference seen at one junction end. The CDR3 loop reads CASTPDGTGVQRISCEQYF. In nucleotides, the CDR3 is TGTGCCAGCACCCCCGATGGAACAGGGGTTCAACGAATCTCCTGCGAGCAGTACTTC. The gene calls are TRBV6-2 or TRBV6-3 and TRBJ2-7; 7 bases map to TRBD1. Germline CDR1 is MNHEY and CDR2 is SVGEGT. This CDR3 has 19 residues.

This sequence joins TRBV20-1 and TRBJ1-1, with D maybe TRBD1 (6 bases). V was cut by 5 bases and J by 6 bases, with 22 bases left in between. The germline gives CDR1 DFQATT, CDR2 SNEGSKA (reference sequence). The length of the CDR3 is 15 residues. The CDR3 reads CSAESSTGQLSEAFF. CDR3 DNA sequence: TGCAGTGCTGAATCCTCGACAGGCCAACTTTCTGAAGCTTTCTTT.

Here the CDR3 reads CASSLSGPEKLFF. The DNA of the CDR3 is TGCGCCAGCAGCTTATCAGGGCCCGAAAAACTGTTTTTT. The chain has TRBV5-1 and TRBJ1-4, with D perhaps TRBD1 (5 bases). Deletions cut 2 bases from V and 8 bases from J, with 10 bases between. The CDR3 length is 13 residues. Germline CDR1 SGHRS, CDR2 YFSETQ.

This sequence joins TRBV2 and TRBJ2-3; TRBD2 might be the D (6 bases). The length of the CDR3 is 15 residues. Germline V lookup: CDR1 SNHLY, CDR2 FYNNEI. Trimming removed 7 bases from V and 0 bases from J, with 14 bases in between. Written as DNA, the CDR3 is TGTGCCAGCAACGGCCTAGCGACTAGCACAGATACGCAGTATTTT. Protein product: CASNGLATSTDTQYF.

The chain has TRBV3-1 and TRBJ2-7, with D hard to call. The V gene lost 0 bases and the J gene lost 4 bases, with 10 bases spanning the gap. Looked up from germline, CDR1 is LGHDT and CDR2 is YNNKEL (reference sequence). CDR3 size: 14 residues. As DNA, the CDR3 is TGTGCCAGCAGCCAAGAAGAGCGAGGATACGAGCAGTACTTC. Translation gives CASSQEERGYEQYF.